Following are 30 T cell receptor beta chains from one sample sequenced in a study of T cells in Graves' hyperthyroidism and ophthalmopathy. Amplification targeted TCR beta CDR3 regions from RNA transcripts. During a first-round RT-PCR of the TCR CDR3, the HTBI primer set was used. TCRdb fed the multiplex PCR reads into MiXCR, producing one record per CDR3 protein. The profile shows roughly 500,000 distinct CDR3 sequences, more than 45% of them singletons. Sequenced material: peripheral blood or thyroid tissue (not recorded which). These receptors were collected from an adult woman with Graves' disease, either hyperthyroidism or ophthalmopathy (not recorded which).

The chain employs TRBV29-1 and TRBJ2-7, with unresolved D. The CDR3 consists of 11 residues. Per the germline V gene, CDR1 is SQVTM and CDR2 is ANQGSEA. The V and J ends lost 3 bases and 3 bases respectively, with 6 bases between them. The CDR3 reads CSVEYNYEQYF. CDR3 in DNA: TGCAGCGTTGAGTACAACTACGAGCAGTACTTC.

Only a few counts were recorded for this clonotype. V gene TRBV4-1 combines with J gene TRBJ2-5; TRBD2 is a possible D gene (6 bases). This CDR3 is built from 17 residues. CDR1 is MGHRA, CDR2 YSYEKL, per germline. Trimming took off 1 base at V and 5 bases at J, with 20 bases between the two ends. The CDR3, as DNA: TGCGCCAGCAGCCAAGCCGCCGGGACTTTCAGCGGGGAGACCCAGTACTTC. Translation: CASSQAAGTFSGETQYF.

Comments on this clonotype: The CDR3 does not close with the conserved phenylalanine or tryptophan, likely indicating a read error. CDR3 bases: TGTGCCATCAGTGAGTCCGGGACAGGGTATGGCTACGAGCAGTACCTC. This translates into CAISESGTGYGYEQYL. This chain links TRBV10-3 with TRBJ2-7; 9 bases fit TRBD1. The CDR3 runs to 16 residues. Germline CDR1 reads ENHRY; CDR2 reads SYGVKD. V shed 0 bases and J 3 bases; nucleotides not matched to a gene: 6.

The chain links TRBV29-1 to TRBJ2-7; TRBD1 matches 10 bases. The CDR3 spans 12 residues. V lost 6 bases, J lost 5 bases, and 4 bases stayed unmatched. The germline V gene encodes CDR1 SQVTM and CDR2 ANQGSEA. CDR3 sequence: CSVRDRGHEQYF. The CDR3 DNA sequence: TGCAGCGTCCGGGACAGGGGCCACGAGCAGTACTTC.

This clonotype was seen a few times. This chain connects TRBV5-1 to TRBJ2-7; 8 positions agree with TRBD1. From germline, CDR1 is SGHRS and CDR2 YFSETQ. Trimming at V came to 5 bases and at J to 6 bases, leaving 7 bases not matched to a gene. This CDR3 spans 13 amino acids. The DNA of the CDR3 is TGCGCCAGCAGGGTGGCAGGGGGCAGCGAGCAGTACTTC. Residues: CASRVAGGSEQYF.

Only a few counts were recorded for this clonotype. J is TRBJ1-3 and V is TRBV29-1; D is possibly TRBD1 (5 bases). CDR3 length: 13 amino acids. Germline loops: CDR1 SQVTM, CDR2 ANQGSEA. V lost 6 bases and J lost 4, with 13 bases in between. The CDR3 DNA reads as TGCAGCGTCTCCATTGGGGGAGGAAACACCATATATTTT. It codes for CSVSIGGGNTIYF. Based on the CDR3 plus reference TRBV29-1 and TRBJ1-3, the full variable domain is SAVISQKPSRDICQRGTSLTIQCQVDSQVTMMFWYRQQPGQSLTLIATANQGSEATYESGFVIDKFPISRPNLTFSTLTVSNMSPEDSSIYLCSVSIGGGNTIYFGEGSWLTVV.

This rearrangement joins TRBV2 to TRBJ1-5; D possibly corresponds to TRBD1 (6 bases). From germline, CDR1 is SNHLY and CDR2 FYNNEI. V dropped 6 bases and J dropped 11 bases, with 14 bases sitting between them. The CDR3 contains 12 residues. CDR3 sequence (DNA): TGTGCCAGCAGGACAGGAAGGGAGACCCAGCATTTT. Amino acid sequence: CASRTGRETQHF.

This clonotype showed up just a few times. The V and J genes are TRBV10-3 and TRBJ2-5; 8 nucleotides line up with TRBD1. This CDR3 is 14 amino acids long. Germline CDR1 reads ENHRY; CDR2 reads SYGVKD. Trimming took 5 bases from V and 2 from J; bases not matched to a gene: 4. CDR3 nucleotide sequence: TGTGCCATCAGTTTTGGACAGGGACAAGAGACCCAGTACTTC. Protein: CAISFGQGQETQYF.

This clonotype has ten or more counts. The chain joins TRBV9 to TRBJ1-4; 10 nucleotides agree with TRBD1. The trim removed 3 bases at V and 5 bases at J, leaving 4 bases unmatched. This CDR3 is built from 15 residues. The germline V gene has CDR1 SGDLS and CDR2 YYNGEE. CDR3 sequence reads: CASSGRTGGNEKLFF. CDR3 in DNA: TGTGCCAGCAGCGGTCGGACAGGGGGGAATGAAAAACTGTTTTTT. Complete variable domain (other parts from reference TRBV9 and TRBJ1-4): DSGVTQTPKHLITATGQRVTLRCSPRSGDLSVYWYQQSLDQGLQFLIQYYNGEERAKGNILERFSAQQFPDLHSELNLSSLELGDSALYFCASSGRTGGNEKLFFGSGTQLSVL.

The chain joins TRBV2 to TRBJ2-7; D might be TRBD1 (6 bases). The germline CDR1 and CDR2 sequences are SNHLY and FYNNEI. CDR3 length: 12 amino acids. V dropped 5 bases and J dropped 5 bases, with 10 bases sitting between them. CDR3 nucleotides: TGTGCCAGCAGTCAGGGGAGAGACGAGCAGTACTTC. Translation: CASSQGRDEQYF.

V is TRBV12-3 or TRBV12-4 and J is TRBJ1-2; a possible D gene is TRBD1 (5 bases). V was pared by 3 bases and J by 2 bases, with 7 bases between. There are 13 residues in the CDR3. The CDR3 spells CASSFKGNYGYTF. DNA of the CDR3: TGTGCCAGCAGTTTTAAGGGGAACTATGGCTACACCTTC.

This clonotype was observed many times. This chain uses TRBV20-1 with TRBJ1-1, with unresolved D. This CDR3 contains 9 residues. From germline, CDR1 is DFQATT and CDR2 SNEGSKA (reference sequence). V gave up 4 bases and J gave up 4 bases, with 1 base separating them. For the CDR3, the DNA is TGCAGTGCTATCACTGAAGCTTTCTTT. Protein product: CSAITEAFF.

This clonotype appeared a single time. V usage is TRBV10-3 and J usage is TRBJ2-5; 7 nucleotides align to TRBD2. V lost 6 bases, J lost 5 bases, and 9 bases stayed unmatched. The CDR3 consists of 14 residues. Germline CDR1 reads ENHRY; CDR2 reads SYGVKD. This chain's CDR3 is CAIRLSGMMETQYF. CDR3 nucleotide sequence: TGTGCCATCAGGCTAAGCGGGATGATGGAGACCCAGTACTTC.

This clonotype was detected many times. The chain links TRBV20-1 to TRBJ1-2; no definite D call. This CDR3 spans 14 amino acids. V was trimmed by 3 bases and J by 8 bases, leaving 19 bases between them. Germline loops: CDR1 DFQATT, CDR2 SNEGSKA (reference sequence). This chain's CDR3 is CSASKVSERSGYTF. CDR3 DNA sequence: TGCAGTGCTAGTAAGGTCAGCGAAAGGAGCGGCTACACCTTC.

The CDR3 loop is CASSIMTGNQPQHF. The CDR3 DNA reads as TGTGCCAGTAGTATCATGACAGGTAATCAGCCCCAGCATTTT. The rearrangement joins TRBV19 to TRBJ1-5; possible D gene TRBD1, 6 bases. V was cut by 3 bases and J by 4 bases, with 10 bases left in between. Germline-derived CDR1 and CDR2 are LNHDA and SQIVND (reference sequence). The CDR3 loop spans 14 amino acids.

The chain is built from TRBV9 and TRBJ1-1; 10 nucleotides match TRBD1. The CDR3 contains 15 residues. Losses at the gene ends were 3 bases for V and 7 bases for J; bases not matched to a gene: 9. Germline V lookup: CDR1 SGDLS, CDR2 YYNGEE. CDR3 residues: CASSGPGTGDNEAFF. The CDR3 region has the DNA TGTGCCAGCAGCGGTCCCGGGACAGGGGACAATGAAGCTTTCTTT.

This sequence joins TRBV5-4 and TRBJ1-1; D is uncertain. The length of the CDR3 is 13 residues. CDR1 and CDR2 from the germline V gene are SGHNT and YYREEE (reference sequence). Between the trimmed V and J ends, which lost 3 bases and 7 bases, there was a span of 13 bases. The CDR3 sequence is CASSSLSEIEAFF. DNA of the CDR3: TGTGCCAGCAGCTCCCTTTCGGAGATTGAAGCTTTCTTT. Full variable domain (remainder filled in from reference TRBV5-4 and TRBJ1-1): ETGVTQSPTHLIKTRGQQVTLRCSSQSGHNTVSWYQQALGQGPQFIFQYYREEENGRGNFPPRFSGLQFPNYSSELNVNALELDDSALYLCASSSLSEIEAFFGQGTRLTVV.

This clonotype has a handful of counts. The chain recombines TRBV2 with TRBJ2-7, with TRBD2 identical over 10 bases. The length of the CDR3 is 14 residues. Per germline, CDR1 SNHLY and CDR2 FYNNEI. The CDR3 loop is CAASGSGSGYEQYF. The CDR3 nucleotides read TGTGCAGCTAGCGGGAGCGGTTCGGGATACGAGCAGTACTTC.

The chain couples TRBV2 to TRBJ1-6, with TRBD1 matching 8 bases. The CDR3 covers 13 residues. The germline CDR1 and CDR2 sequences are SNHLY and FYNNEI. With 8 bases clipped from V and 9 bases from J, the junction kept 6 bases outside the gene matches. CDR3 DNA: TGTGCCAGCCTGACAGGGGAGGGTTCACCCCTCCACTTT. This translates into CASLTGEGSPLHF.

This clonotype was seen only a few times. This chain links TRBV20-1 with TRBJ1-4, with 8 bases matching TRBD1. Looked up from germline, CDR1 is DFQATT and CDR2 is SNEGSKA (reference sequence). Trimming at V came to 6 bases and at J to 7 bases, leaving 13 bases not matched to a gene. This CDR3 has 15 amino acids. CDR3 nucleotide sequence: TGCAGTGCAAAGAGGAGCCAGGGGGCTGGTGAAAAACTGTTTTTT. Its protein is CSAKRSQGAGEKLFF.

The V and J genes are TRBV20-1 and TRBJ2-6; D might be TRBD1 or TRBD2, each matching 5 bases. V was cut by 6 bases and J by 0 bases, with 18 bases left in between. The CDR3 sequence is 17 residues long. CDR1 DFQATT and CDR2 SNEGSKA come from the germline V gene (reference sequence). The CDR3 protein is CSAGAVGHDSGANVLTF. CDR3 DNA sequence: TGCAGTGCCGGGGCTGTGGGCCATGACTCTGGGGCCAACGTCCTGACTTTC.

The chain has TRBV7-9 and TRBJ2-1; tentatively, D is TRBD2 (6 bases). Germline V gene data show CDR1 as SEHNR and CDR2 as FQNEAQ (reference sequence). V was pared by 4 bases and J by 9 bases, with 25 bases between. The CDR3 consists of 17 residues. In DNA, the CDR3 is TGTGCCAGCAGCTCCCCCAAAGGTGGCGGGAAGAAGGGTGAGCAGTTCTTC. It encodes CASSSPKGGGKKGEQFF.

This clonotype was recorded only once. V and J are TRBV7-3 and TRBJ2-5; 7 bases map to TRBD2. With 2 bases clipped from V and 3 bases from J, the junction kept 3 bases outside the gene matches. This CDR3 region has 14 residues. From germline, CDR1 is SGHTA and CDR2 FQGTGA. CDR3 loop: CASSLWSGEETQYF. Here the CDR3 DNA reads TGTGCCAGCAGCTTATGGAGCGGGGAAGAGACCCAGTACTTC.

The chain joins TRBV6-6 to TRBJ1-4; weak D call: TRBD1 (5 bases). Germline V gives CDR1 MNHNY, CDR2 SVGAGI (reference sequence). The CDR3 length is 14 residues. Trimming cost V 6 bases and J 7 bases, with 15 bases left between them. CDR3 sequence (DNA): TGTGCCAGCAGATCCAATGGTGGGGGTGAAAAACTGTTTTTT. This sequence encodes CASRSNGGGEKLFF.

This clonotype was seen ten or more times. CDR3 region: CASSPQATGELFF. CDR3 sequence (DNA): TGTGCCAGCAGCCCGCAGGCCACCGGGGAGCTGTTTTTT. This chain joins TRBV7-3 and TRBJ2-2; D is unclear. V was clipped by 5 bases and J by 4 bases, with 8 bases between them. The CDR3 spans 13 residues. Germline CDR1 SGHTA, CDR2 FQGTGA.

This clonotype was observed at least ten times. The chain joins TRBV12-3 or TRBV12-4 to TRBJ1-2; perhaps TRBD1 as D (6 bases). Trimming shortened V by 7 bases and J by 4 bases, and 16 bases separated the two germline ends. The CDR3 spans 14 residues. The CDR3 here is CASIPGGGPYGYTF. CDR3 coding DNA: TGTGCCAGCATCCCCGGGGGCGGTCCCTATGGCTACACCTTC.

This clonotype was detected ten times or more. J is TRBJ2-2 and V is TRBV6-2 or TRBV6-3, with 14 bases aligning to TRBD2. Losses at the gene ends were 6 bases for V and 5 bases for J; bases not matched to a gene: 2. The CDR3 is made up of 15 amino acids. Germline V gene data show CDR1 as MNHEY and CDR2 as SVGEGT. The CDR3 loop reads CASRGLAGDTGELFF. The CDR3 nucleotides read TGTGCCAGCAGGGGACTAGCGGGAGATACCGGGGAGCTGTTTTTT.

V is TRBV7-8 and J is TRBJ2-2; D unclear. Trimming left V 2 bases short and J 6 bases short, with 7 bases between. CDR1 and CDR2 (germline): SGHVS, FQNEAQ. The CDR3 totals 13 residues. The CDR3 bases are TGTGCCAGCAGCTTATCCGCTTCCGGGGAGCTGTTTTTT. Encoded protein: CASSLSASGELFF.

The V call is TRBV10-3, the J call TRBJ2-5, with 7 positions matching TRBD2. The CDR3 covers 15 residues. CDR1 and CDR2 (germline): ENHRY, SYGVKD. With V trimmed by 4 bases and J by 2 bases, 7 bases remained unmatched. CDR3 in DNA: TGTGCCATCAGTGCGAGTAGGGGAGGGCAAGAGACCCAGTACTTC. As protein: CAISASRGGQETQYF.

This chain joins TRBV5-6 and TRBJ2-7, with D perhaps TRBD2 (6 bases). Trimming cost V 6 bases and J 2 bases, with 15 bases left between them. The CDR3 loop spans 14 amino acids. The germline V gene has CDR1 SGHDT and CDR2 YYEEEE. CDR3: CASNPGLATYEQYF. CDR3 sequence (DNA): TGTGCCAGCAATCCGGGACTGGCCACCTACGAGCAGTACTTC.